This entry is about one T cell receptor beta chain. These data come from a study of cytomegalovirus exposure and HLA in healthy donors. From germline, CDR1 is MGHDK and CDR2 SYGVNS. The CDR3 is 13 amino acids. Deletions cut 4 bases from V and 4 bases from J, with 10 bases between. The primer mix had 60 Vbeta and 13 Jbeta primers. Repertoires were generated with immunoSEQ multiplex PCR, while TCRdb's copy carries only in-frame clones and drops some. The table records 80,000 or so clones, over 60% of them present only once. V and J are TRBV25-1 and TRBJ1-1; D uncertain. Input material: PBMCs. The clonotype comes from a male donor in good health and CMV-seropositive. This chain's CDR3 is CASSVPGSTEAFF. Written as DNA, the CDR3 is TGTGCCAGCAGTGTCCCGGGGTCCACTGAAGCTTTCTTT.